The T cell receptor (beta chain) under discussion was sequenced for a study of T cell changes during pregnancy in multiple sclerosis. This CDR3 is built from 22 residues. Germline CDR1 is LGHNA and CDR2 is YNFKEQ. After removal of 4 bases from V and 5 bases from J, the junction contained 24 bases not matched to a gene. TCRdb's table, derived via immunoSEQ multiplex PCR, lists solely in-frame clones and lacks some. The data hold 100,000 to 150,000 clones, with about 93% observed a single time. This sequence originates from a female donor with multiple sclerosis, enrolled in a pregnancy study. The V gene is TRBV4-2, the J gene TRBJ2-7, with 15 bases aligning to TRBD2. The sequences come from peripheral blood, collected before pregnancy. The CDR3 DNA is TGTGCCAGCAGCCTTCTCCCCACCGCAATGGGACTAGCGGGGGGACCCCCCAACGAGCAGTACTTC. This codes for CASSLLPTAMGLAGGPPNEQYF.